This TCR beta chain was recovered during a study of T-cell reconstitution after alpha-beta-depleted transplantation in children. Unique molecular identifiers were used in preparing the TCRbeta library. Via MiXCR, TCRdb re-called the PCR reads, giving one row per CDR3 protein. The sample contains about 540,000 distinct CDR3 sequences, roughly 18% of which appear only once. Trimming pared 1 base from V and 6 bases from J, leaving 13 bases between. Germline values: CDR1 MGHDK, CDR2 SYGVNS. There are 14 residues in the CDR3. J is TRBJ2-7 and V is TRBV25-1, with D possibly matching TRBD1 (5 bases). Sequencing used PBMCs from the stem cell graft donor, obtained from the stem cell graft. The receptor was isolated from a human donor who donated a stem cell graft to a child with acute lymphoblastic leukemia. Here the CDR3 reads CASSEFVQGGEQYF. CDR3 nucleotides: TGTGCCAGCAGTGAATTCGTCCAGGGCGGCGAGCAGTACTTC.